This TCR beta chain was identified in a study of CD8 T cells in Susac syndrome. At the level of the study: Among the sequenced Susac syndrome patients, roughly six had active disease while 8 or 9 were in remission. When blood was collected, patients with Susac syndrome were therapy-naive, were taking corticosteroids, or were receiving intravenous immunoglobulin alone.

Negative isolation was used for CD8+ and CD4+ T cells, and FACS enrichment was applied to TEMRA cells. Per the germline V gene, CDR1 is DFQATT and CDR2 is SNEGSKA (reference sequence). The CDR3 runs to 14 residues. The V gene end was trimmed by 2 bases and the J gene end by 1 base; junction bases not matched to a gene: 4. RNA amounts of 0.5 to 1 ug underwent reverse transcription with random hexamers. Coverage of TCR beta CDR3 amplification by immunoSEQ multiplex PCR extended to 54 Vbeta and 13 Jbeta. TCRdb used MiXCR to reprocess the immunoSEQ multiplex PCR reads, holding one entry per CDR3 protein. This sample has more than 110,000 distinct CDR3 sequences; 85% to 95% occur once, and the top ten carry 0.13% to 0.15%.

The sequencing sample was made of CD4+ T cells from PBMCs. V gene TRBV20-1 combines with J gene TRBJ2-5; TRBD2 matches at 7 bases. This clonotype was sampled from a human donor with Susac syndrome. This chain's CDR3 is CSARSASGQETQYF. Here the CDR3 DNA reads TGCAGTGCTAGATCCGCTAGCGGCCAAGAGACCCAGTACTTC.